The 8 T cell receptor beta chains below all came from one sample that was sequenced in a study of beta chain features in type 1 diabetes. Of the isolated RNA, all was reverse transcribed, and so the sequenced material was expressed TCRB transcripts. Only in-frame clones appear in the TCRdb table, and some are missing; sequencing was by immunoSEQ multiplex PCR. In the table there are approximately 200,000 clones, 9% to 10% of which are singletons. Sequenced material: naive CD4+ T cells from blood. The source is a woman between 18 and 29 years old in good health.

This clone was counted only a few times. This same CDR3 is encoded by further DNA sequences in the sample. This rearrangement joins TRBV5-1 to TRBJ1-2; possible D gene TRBD1, 5 bases. V was clipped by 3 bases and J by 2 bases, with 8 bases between them. The CDR3 contains 13 residues. CDR1 and CDR2 (germline): SGHRS, YFSETQ. CDR3 DNA sequence: TGCGCCAGCAGCTCCGGACAAAACTATGGCTACACCTTC. It specifies CASSSGQNYGYTF.

This clone was picked up many times. The chain is built from TRBV2 and TRBJ2-7; no clear D. The V gene lost 6 bases and the J gene lost 4 bases, with 7 bases spanning the gap. The CDR3 contains 11 residues. CDR1 and CDR2 from the germline V gene are SNHLY and FYNNEI. CDR3 sequence (DNA): TGTGCCAGCAGACCAGGTTACGAGCAGTACTTC. It is translated as CASRPGYEQYF.

This clone is a singleton in its sample. This chain uses TRBV11-2 with TRBJ1-2, with 7 bases matching TRBD1. Germline CDR1 reads SGHAT; CDR2 reads FQNNGV. The CDR3 extends over 14 amino acids. J lost 8 bases, V lost 0 bases, and 6 bases had no gene match. The DNA for the CDR3 is TGTGCCAGCAGCTTAGATCGAGGGGGCGAGGGCTACACCTTC. It encodes CASSLDRGGEGYTF.

The chain employs TRBV5-4 and TRBJ1-1; TRBD1 agrees at 7 bases. Germline-derived CDR1 and CDR2 are SGHNT and YYREEE (reference sequence). The CDR3 is 14 amino acids. V was clipped by 6 bases and J by 4 bases; unmatched bases: 9. The CDR3 region has the DNA TGTGCCAGCACAAGACAGGGTGGGAGCACTGAAGCTTTCTTT. Translation: CASTRQGGSTEAFF.

The CDR3 is CASVDFTRATNEKLFF. The CDR3 DNA reads TGTGCCAGCGTTGATTTCACCCGGGCAACTAATGAAAAACTGTTTTTT. The J gene is TRBJ1-4, the V gene TRBV2; D remains unclear. The CDR3 has 16 amino acids. Between the trimmed V and J ends, which lost 8 bases and 0 bases, there was a span of 16 bases. Germline V CDR1 and CDR2: SNHLY, FYNNEI.

Only a few counts were recorded for this clone. The rearrangement uses TRBV19 and TRBJ1-6; TRBD1 matches at 9 bases. The CDR3 runs 15 residues. Germline CDR1 LNHDA, CDR2 SQIVND (reference sequence). V shed 10 bases, J shed 7 bases, and the junction held 11 bases outside the gene matches. The CDR3 coding sequence is TGTGCCACCTCTAACGGGGACAGGGAAAATTCACCCCTCCACTTT. Its protein is CATSNGDRENSPLHF.

Here the CDR3 reads CASSSRGRGTGELFF. As DNA, the CDR3 is TGCGCCAGCAGCTCCAGGGGTCGGGGCACCGGGGAGCTGTTTTTT. The rearrangement uses TRBV5-1 and TRBJ2-2; perhaps TRBD1 as D (6 bases). Trimming cost V 3 bases and J 4 bases, with 13 bases left between them. The CDR3 is 15 residues long. Germline CDR1 SGHRS, CDR2 YFSETQ.

This clone was picked up one time. This chain uses TRBV6-1 with TRBJ1-3; no definite D call. The CDR3 totals 14 residues. V was clipped by 2 bases and J by 0 bases, with 5 bases between them. The germline CDR1 and CDR2 sequences are MNHNS and SASEGT. The CDR3 nucleotides read TGTGCCAGCAGTGAAATCAACTCTGGAAACACCATATATTTT. Amino acid sequence: CASSEINSGNTIYF.